This TCR beta chain was documented in a study of blood T cell repertoires in COVID-19. Looking at the study overall: Nucleic acid was either cDNA or gDNA, and it came from T cells, B-cell-depleted T cells, or PBMCs.

The protocol was immunoSEQ multiplex PCR, while the TCRdb copy is restricted to in-frame clones and leaves out a portion. The sample shows 85,000 to 130,000 clones, 76% of them seen only once. The clonotype originates from a man older than 75 with COVID-19, enrolled during active disease. Sequences were obtained from peripheral blood.

The CDR3 reads CASSTHRGASSYNEQFF. The CDR3 nucleotides are TGTGCCAGTAGTACTCACAGGGGAGCCTCCTCCTACAATGAGCAGTTCTTC. The V and J genes are TRBV19 and TRBJ2-1; 7 bases are a match to TRBD1. The CDR3 is made up of 17 amino acids. Germline assignment: CDR1 LNHDA and CDR2 SQIVND (reference sequence). Trimming removed 4 bases from V and 0 bases from J; junction bases left unmatched: 9.